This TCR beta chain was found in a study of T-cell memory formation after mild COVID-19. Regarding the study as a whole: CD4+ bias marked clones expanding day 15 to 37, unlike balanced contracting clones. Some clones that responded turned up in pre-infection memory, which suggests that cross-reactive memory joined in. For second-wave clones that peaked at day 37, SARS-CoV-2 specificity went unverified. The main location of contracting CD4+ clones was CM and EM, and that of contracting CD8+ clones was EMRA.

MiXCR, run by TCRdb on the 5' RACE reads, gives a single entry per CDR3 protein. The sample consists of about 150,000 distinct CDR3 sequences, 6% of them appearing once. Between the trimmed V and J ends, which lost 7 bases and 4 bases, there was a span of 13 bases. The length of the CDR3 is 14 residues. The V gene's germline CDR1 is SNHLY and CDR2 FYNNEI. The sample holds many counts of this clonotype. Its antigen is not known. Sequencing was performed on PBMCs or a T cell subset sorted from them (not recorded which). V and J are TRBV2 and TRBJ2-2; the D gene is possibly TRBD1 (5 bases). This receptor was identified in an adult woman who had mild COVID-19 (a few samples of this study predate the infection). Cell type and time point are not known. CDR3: CASTLDKLTGELFF. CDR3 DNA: TGTGCCAGCACCCTGGACAAACTCACCGGGGAGCTGTTTTTT.